This T cell receptor (beta chain) was recovered during a study of T cell repertoires in cytomegalovirus infection. Study summary: Used in the study were CMV epitopes, some recently identified and HLA-C-restricted, others well-studied and HLA-B-restricted. An indication of both CMV infection and matching HLA type came from public TCR beta signatures.

After removal of 0 bases from V and 0 bases from J, the junction contained 12 bases not matched to a gene. The CDR3 loop spans 19 amino acids. Germline loops: CDR1 DFQATT, CDR2 SNEGSKA (reference sequence). TCRdb reprocessed the reads via MiXCR and lists one record per CDR3 protein. Of approximately 310,000 distinct CDR3 sequences detected, approximately 25% appear once; the ten largest clones hold approximately 12%. This clonotype was found a few times. What it recognizes is unknown. General study points: Adding up the frequency of public TCR beta families identified people who carried CMV plus the relevant HLA. The study found HLA-C-restricted CMV-specific TCR beta clonotypes dominating the ex vivo response.

The chain combines TRBV20-1 with TRBJ2-1, with 9 bases aligning to TRBD2. The specimen was cultured PBMCs, collected from culture after CMV antigen stimulation. This receptor was taken from a human donor in good health (CMV status not recorded). Some clones in this sample may be carry-over from other donors' samples. The CDR3 nucleotides read TGCAGTGCTAGAGACCTGACTAGCGGAACGCTAGGCTCCTACAATGAGCAGTTCTTC. Translated: CSARDLTSGTLGSYNEQFF.